This T cell receptor beta chain derives from a study of post-analysis software for immune sequencing data. Study as a whole: Disease trajectories encompassed relapsing-remitting, secondary progressive and progressive-relapsing multiple sclerosis. Study results and limitations: Compared with controls, patients had more of roughly 5 TRBV segments, including TRBV5-6, TRBV5-1 and TRBV20-1. People with multiple sclerosis had a significantly lower normalized Chao1 diversity than controls did.

Per the germline V gene, CDR1 is SGHAT and CDR2 is FQDESV (reference sequence). Trimming removed 6 bases from V and 5 bases from J; junction bases left unmatched: 5. This CDR3 has 13 residues. Details on this clonotype: The antigen remains undetermined.

Tagging with unique molecular identifiers was a feature of the TCR beta cDNA libraries. The source material, roughly 0.9 to 11 million T cells, gave rise to roughly 0.5 million cDNA molecules. TCRdb re-called the PCR reads through MiXCR, storing one row per CDR3 protein. In the table there are 150,000 to 200,000 distinct CDR3 sequences, 35% to 40% of which are singletons. The material was blood, obtained after autologous hematopoietic stem cell transplantation. The receptor was isolated from a girl between 5 and 17 years old with multiple sclerosis. The chain uses TRBV11-1 and TRBJ1-2; 8 positions match TRBD1. CDR3 in DNA: TGTGCCAGCAGTTATGGACAGGGTTATGGCTACACCTTC. Protein sequence: CASSYGQGYGYTF.